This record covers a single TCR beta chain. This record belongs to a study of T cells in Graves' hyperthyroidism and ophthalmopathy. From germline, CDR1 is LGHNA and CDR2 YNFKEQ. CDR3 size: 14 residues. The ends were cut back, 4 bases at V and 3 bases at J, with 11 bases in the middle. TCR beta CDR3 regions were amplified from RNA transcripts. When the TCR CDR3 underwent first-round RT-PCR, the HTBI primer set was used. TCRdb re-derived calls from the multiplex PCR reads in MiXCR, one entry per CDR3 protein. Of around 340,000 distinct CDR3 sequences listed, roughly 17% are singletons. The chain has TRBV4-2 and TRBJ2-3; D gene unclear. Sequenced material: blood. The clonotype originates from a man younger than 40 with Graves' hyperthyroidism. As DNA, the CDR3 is TGTGCCAGCAGCCGCGACCGGGTAACAGATACGCAGTATTTT. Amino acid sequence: CASSRDRVTDTQYF.